This T cell receptor (beta chain) appears in the sequencing data of a study of identical twins. Germline V gives CDR1 MNHNY, CDR2 SVGAGI (reference sequence). V was clipped by 3 bases and J by 8 bases, with 11 bases between them. The CDR3 length is 13 residues. This clonotype has ten or more counts. Its specificity is unknown. General study results and limits: Memory repertoires lacked the insertion deficit that abundant cord blood beta clonotypes showed. Its conclusions, products of cross-sectional statistical analysis, did not come from following the same donors.

TCRdb reprocessed the 5' RACE reads via MiXCR and lists one record per CDR3 protein. The sample records about 730,000 distinct CDR3 sequences, approximately 21% being singletons. A further study also used this sample, focusing on T cells expressing NK-cell markers. In that study: About six donors carried dominant NKG2C+ clonotypes that made up about 1.0-7.5% of their CD8+ T cells. It was still unclear whether expanded NKG2C+ T cell clones were HCMV specific.

This chain joins TRBV6-6 and TRBJ1-3; D unresolved. The sequence came from a woman aged 18-29 years in good health. The material sequenced was PBMCs. The DNA of the CDR3 is TGTGCCAGCAGTTATACGACCGGAGACACCATATATTTT. Translated: CASSYTTGDTIYF.